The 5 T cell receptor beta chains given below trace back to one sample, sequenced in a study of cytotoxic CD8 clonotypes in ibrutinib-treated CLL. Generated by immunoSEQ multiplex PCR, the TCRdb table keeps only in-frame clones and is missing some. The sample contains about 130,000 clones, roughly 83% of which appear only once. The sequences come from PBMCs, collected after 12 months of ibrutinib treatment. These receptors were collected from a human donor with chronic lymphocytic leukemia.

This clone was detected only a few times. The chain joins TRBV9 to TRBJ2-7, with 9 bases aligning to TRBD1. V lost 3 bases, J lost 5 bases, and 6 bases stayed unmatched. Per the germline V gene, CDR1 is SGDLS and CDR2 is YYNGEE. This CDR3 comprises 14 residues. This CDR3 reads CASSAQGADHEQYF. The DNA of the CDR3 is TGTGCCAGCAGCGCACAGGGGGCGGACCACGAGCAGTACTTC.

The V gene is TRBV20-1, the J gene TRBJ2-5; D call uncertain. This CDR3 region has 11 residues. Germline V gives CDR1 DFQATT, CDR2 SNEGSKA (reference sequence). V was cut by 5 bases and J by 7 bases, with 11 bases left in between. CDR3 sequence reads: CSAALIGTQYF. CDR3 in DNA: TGCAGTGCTGCCCTGATTGGGACCCAGTACTTC.

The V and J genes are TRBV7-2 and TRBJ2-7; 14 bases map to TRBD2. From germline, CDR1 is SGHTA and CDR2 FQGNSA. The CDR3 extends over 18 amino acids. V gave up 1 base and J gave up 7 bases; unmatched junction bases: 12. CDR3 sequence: CASSLVLGLAGERGEQYF. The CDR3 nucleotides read TGTGCCAGCAGCTTAGTGTTGGGACTAGCGGGAGAAAGAGGGGAGCAGTACTTC.

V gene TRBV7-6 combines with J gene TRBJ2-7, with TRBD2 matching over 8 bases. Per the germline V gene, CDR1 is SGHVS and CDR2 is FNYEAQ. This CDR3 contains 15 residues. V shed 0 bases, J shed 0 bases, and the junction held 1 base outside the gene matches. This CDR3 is CASSLASGNSYEQYF. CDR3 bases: TGTGCCAGCAGCTTAGCTAGCGGGAACTCCTACGAGCAGTACTTC.

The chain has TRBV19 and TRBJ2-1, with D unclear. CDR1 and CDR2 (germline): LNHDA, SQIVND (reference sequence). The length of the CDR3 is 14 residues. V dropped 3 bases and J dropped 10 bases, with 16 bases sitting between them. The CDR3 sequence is CASSIRTPSEEQFF. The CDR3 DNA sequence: TGTGCCAGTAGTATCAGGACCCCAAGTGAGGAGCAGTTCTTC. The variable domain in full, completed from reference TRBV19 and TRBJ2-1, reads DGGITQSPKYLFRKEGQNVTLSCEQNLNHDAMYWYRQDPGQGLRLIYYSQIVNDFQKGDIAEGYSVSREKKESFPLTVTSAQKNPTAFYLCASSIRTPSEEQFFGPGTRLTVL.